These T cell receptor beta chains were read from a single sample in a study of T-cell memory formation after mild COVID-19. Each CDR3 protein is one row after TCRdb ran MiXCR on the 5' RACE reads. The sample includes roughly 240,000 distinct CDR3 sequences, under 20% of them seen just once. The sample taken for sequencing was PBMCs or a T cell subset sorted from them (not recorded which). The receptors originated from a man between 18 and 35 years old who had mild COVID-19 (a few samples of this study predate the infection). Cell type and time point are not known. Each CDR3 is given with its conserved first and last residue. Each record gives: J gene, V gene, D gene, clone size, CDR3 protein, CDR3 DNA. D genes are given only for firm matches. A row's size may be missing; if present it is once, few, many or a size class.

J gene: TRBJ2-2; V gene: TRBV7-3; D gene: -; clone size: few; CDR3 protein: CASSSDSWGTGELFF; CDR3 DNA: TGTGCCAGCAGCTCAGACAGTTGGGGGACCGGGGAGCTGTTTTTT
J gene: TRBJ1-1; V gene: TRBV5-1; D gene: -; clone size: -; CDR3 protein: CASSLSTVSKAFF; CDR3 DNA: TGCGCCAGCAGCTTGTCTACAGTATCAAAAGCTTTCTTT
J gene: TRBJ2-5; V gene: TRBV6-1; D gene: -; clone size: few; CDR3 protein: CASSPVLQETQYF; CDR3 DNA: TGTGCCAGCAGCCCGGTGCTCCAAGAGACCCAGTACTTC
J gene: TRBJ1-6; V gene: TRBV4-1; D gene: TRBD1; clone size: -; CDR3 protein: CASSQGGNRGSPLHF; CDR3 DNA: TGCGCCAGCAGCCAAGGTGGGAACAGGGGTTCACCCCTCCACTTT
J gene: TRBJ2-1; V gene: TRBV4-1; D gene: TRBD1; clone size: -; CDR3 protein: CASSQEANDRGLGSEQFF; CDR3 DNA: TGCGCCAGCAGCCAAGAGGCCAACGACAGGGGCTTAGGGAGTGAGCAGTTCTTC
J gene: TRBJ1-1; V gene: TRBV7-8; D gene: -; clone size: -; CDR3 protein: CASHYLGGRNTEAFF; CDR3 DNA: TGTGCCAGCCACTACTTAGGGGGACGGAACACTGAAGCTTTCTTT
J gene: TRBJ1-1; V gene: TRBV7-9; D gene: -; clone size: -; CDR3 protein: CASSTTVAEAFF; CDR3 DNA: TGTGCCAGCAGCACGACCGTGGCGGAAGCTTTCTTT
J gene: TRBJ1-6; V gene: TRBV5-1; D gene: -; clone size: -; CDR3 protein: CASSLATVNSPLHF; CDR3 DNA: TGCGCCAGCAGCTTGGCCACTGTGAATTCACCCCTCCACTTT
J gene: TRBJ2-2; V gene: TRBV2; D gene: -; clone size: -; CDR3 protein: CASSEALLIVRGTGELFF; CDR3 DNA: TGTGCCAGCAGTGAAGCGCTTTTGATAGTAAGAGGCACCGGGGAGCTGTTTTTT
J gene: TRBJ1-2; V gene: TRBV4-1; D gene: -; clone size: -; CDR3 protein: CASSLETGALYGYTF; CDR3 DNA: TGCGCCAGCAGCCTCGAGACAGGTGCCCTCTATGGCTACACCTTC
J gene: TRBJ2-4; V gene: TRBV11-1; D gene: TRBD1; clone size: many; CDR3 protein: CASSSSQGAKNIQYF; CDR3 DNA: TGTGCCAGCAGCTCCTCACAGGGGGCGAAAAACATTCAGTACTTC
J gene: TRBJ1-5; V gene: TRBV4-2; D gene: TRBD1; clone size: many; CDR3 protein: CASSPAGETGGVQPQHF; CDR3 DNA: TGTGCCAGCAGCCCAGCGGGGGAAACAGGGGGGGTTCAGCCCCAGCATTTT
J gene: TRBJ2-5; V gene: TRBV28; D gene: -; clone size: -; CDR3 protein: CASSPLGRAGGTQYF; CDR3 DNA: TGTGCCAGCAGTCCCCTCGGACGGGCTGGGGGGACCCAGTACTTC
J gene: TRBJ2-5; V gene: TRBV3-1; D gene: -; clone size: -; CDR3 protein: CASSLTASGQETQYF; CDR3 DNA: TGTGCCAGCAGCCTCACCGCCAGCGGGCAAGAGACCCAGTACTTC
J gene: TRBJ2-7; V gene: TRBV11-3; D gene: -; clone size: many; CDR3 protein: CASSLGPGKQYF; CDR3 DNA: TGTGCCAGCAGCTTAGGTCCGGGAAAGCAGTACTTC
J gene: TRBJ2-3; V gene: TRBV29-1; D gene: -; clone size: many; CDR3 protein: CSVALSVDGDTQYF; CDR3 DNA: TGCAGCGTCGCCCTCTCTGTGGACGGAGATACGCAGTATTTT
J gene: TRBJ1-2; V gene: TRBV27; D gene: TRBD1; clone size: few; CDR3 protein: CASSLMQGAYYGYTF; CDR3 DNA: TGTGCCAGCAGTTTAATGCAGGGGGCCTACTATGGCTACACCTTC
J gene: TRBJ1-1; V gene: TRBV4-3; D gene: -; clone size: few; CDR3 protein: CASSQDEVEGTEAFF; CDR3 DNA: TGCGCCAGCAGCCAAGACGAGGTCGAGGGCACTGAAGCTTTCTTT
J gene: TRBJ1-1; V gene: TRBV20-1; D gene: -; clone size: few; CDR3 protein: CSATIGGLGPFF; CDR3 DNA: TGCAGTGCTACCATAGGGGGTCTCGGACCTTTCTTT
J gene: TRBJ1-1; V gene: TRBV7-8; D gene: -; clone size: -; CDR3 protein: CASSFHQGLYDTEAFF; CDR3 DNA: TGTGCCAGCAGCTTTCACCAGGGGCTGTACGACACTGAAGCTTTCTTT
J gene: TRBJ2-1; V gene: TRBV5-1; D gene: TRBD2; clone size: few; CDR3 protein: CASSTAGSGREQFF; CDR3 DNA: TGCGCCAGCAGCACCGCTGGTAGCGGGCGGGAGCAGTTCTTC
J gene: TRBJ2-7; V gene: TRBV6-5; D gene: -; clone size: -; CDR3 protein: CASSYSGTNLLEQYF; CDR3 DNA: TGTGCCAGCAGTTACTCAGGGACGAACCTACTCGAGCAGTACTTC
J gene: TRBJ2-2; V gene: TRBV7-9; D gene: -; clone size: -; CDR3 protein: CASSSGDSLFF; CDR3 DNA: TGTGCCAGCAGCTCTGGGGACTCGCTGTTTTTT
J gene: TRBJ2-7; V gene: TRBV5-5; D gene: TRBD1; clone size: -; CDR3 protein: CASSLTSGTVYEQYF; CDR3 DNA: TGTGCCAGCAGCTTGACCTCCGGGACAGTCTACGAGCAGTACTTC
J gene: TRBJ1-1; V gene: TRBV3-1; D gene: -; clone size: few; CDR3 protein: CASSQARGDTEAFF; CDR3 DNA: TGTGCCAGCAGCCAAGCACGTGGTGACACTGAAGCTTTCTTT
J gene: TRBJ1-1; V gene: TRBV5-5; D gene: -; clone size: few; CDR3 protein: CASSYQTDTEAFF; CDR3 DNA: TGTGCCAGCAGCTATCAGACGGACACTGAAGCTTTCTTT
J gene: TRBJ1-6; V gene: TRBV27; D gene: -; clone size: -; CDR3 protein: CASSKIGPSARVTLHF; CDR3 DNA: TGTGCCAGCAGTAAGATCGGACCATCGGCCCGAGTCACCCTCCACTTT
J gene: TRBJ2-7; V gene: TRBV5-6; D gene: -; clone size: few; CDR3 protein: CASSWGDSNYEQYF; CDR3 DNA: TGTGCCAGCAGCTGGGGGGACAGCAACTACGAGCAGTACTTC
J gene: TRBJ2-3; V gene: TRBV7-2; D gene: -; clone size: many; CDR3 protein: CASSPGGGTDTQYF; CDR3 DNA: TGTGCCAGCAGCCCGGGTGGCGGCACAGATACGCAGTATTTT
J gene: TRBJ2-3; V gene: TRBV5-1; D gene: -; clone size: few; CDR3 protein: CASSPGTESTDTQYF; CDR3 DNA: TGCGCCAGCAGCCCGGGGACGGAAAGCACAGATACGCAGTATTTT
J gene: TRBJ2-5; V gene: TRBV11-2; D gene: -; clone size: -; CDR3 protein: CASSLEGGFETQYF; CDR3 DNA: TGTGCCAGCAGCTTGGAGGGGGGCTTCGAGACCCAGTACTTC
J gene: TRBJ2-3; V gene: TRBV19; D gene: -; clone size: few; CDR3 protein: CASSRTTDTQYF; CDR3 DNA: TGTGCCAGTAGTAGGACCACAGATACGCAGTATTTT